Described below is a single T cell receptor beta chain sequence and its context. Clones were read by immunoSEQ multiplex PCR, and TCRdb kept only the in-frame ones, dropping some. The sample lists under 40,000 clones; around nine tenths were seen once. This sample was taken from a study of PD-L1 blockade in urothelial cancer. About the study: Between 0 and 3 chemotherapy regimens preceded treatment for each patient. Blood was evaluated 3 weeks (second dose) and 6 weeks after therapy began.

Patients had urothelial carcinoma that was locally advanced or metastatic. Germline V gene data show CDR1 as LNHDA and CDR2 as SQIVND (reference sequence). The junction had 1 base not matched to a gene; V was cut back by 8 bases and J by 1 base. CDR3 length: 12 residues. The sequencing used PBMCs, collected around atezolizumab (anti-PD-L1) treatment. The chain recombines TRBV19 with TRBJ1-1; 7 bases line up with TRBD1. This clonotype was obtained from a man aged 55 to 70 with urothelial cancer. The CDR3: CASGDRNTEAFF. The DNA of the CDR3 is TGTGCCAGTGGGGACAGGAACACTGAAGCTTTCTTT.